This TCR beta chain was found in a study of T cell repertoires in aging, cancer and after chemotherapy. Multiplex touch-down PCR with TRB-A/B primers amplified rearranged V-D-J TRB sequences. A single record per CDR3 protein comes from TCRdb applying MiXCR to the multiplex PCR reads. The sample includes over 8,000 distinct CDR3 sequences, about 34% of them seen just once. Peripheral blood genomic DNA, not sorted cells or RNA, was the template. Sequenced sample: blood. The sequence was collected from a human donor in good health.

CDR3 bases: TGTGCCAGCAGACTAGCGGGGGGGCACGAGCAGTACTTC. As protein: CASRLAGGHEQYF. The genes are TRBV6-2 or TRBV6-3 and TRBJ2-7, with TRBD2 identical over 13 bases. Trimming removed 6 bases from V and 5 bases from J; junction bases left unmatched: 1. This CDR3 contains 13 residues. Germline V gene sequence: CDR1 MNHEY, CDR2 SVGEGT.